The rows below give T cell receptor beta chains drawn from one sample of a study of OX40 agonist ivuxolimab in advanced cancers. The method was immunoSEQ multiplex PCR; TCRdb's version includes in-frame clones alone and lacks a portion of them. The table lists approximately 37,000 clones, about nine tenths of them singletons. The sequencing used CD4+ or CD8+ T cells sorted from blood, collected in a trial of the OX40 agonist ivuxolimab. These receptors all stem from an adult with an advanced solid tumor such as melanoma, head and neck, liver or kidney cancer. CDR3s include the opening cysteine and the closing phenylalanine or tryptophan. D genes are given only for firm matches. Size tells how often a clone was seen (once, few, many) or the class of an expanded clone, and some rows leave it out.

d_call: NA; clone_size: NA; v_call: TRBV4-2; j_call: TRBJ2-3; cdr3_aa: CASSLSTDTQYF; cdr3_nt: TGTGCCAGCAGCCTTAGCACAGATACGCAGTATTTT
d_call: NA; clone_size: NA; v_call: TRBV9; j_call: TRBJ2-2; cdr3_aa: CASSVGGGTGELFF; cdr3_nt: TGTGCCAGCAGCGTAGGCGGCGGAACCGGGGAGCTGTTTTTT
d_call: NA; clone_size: NA; v_call: TRBV7-8; j_call: TRBJ1-5; cdr3_aa: CASSPGSRASGQPQHF; cdr3_nt: TGTGCCAGCAGCCCCGGTTCGCGGGCCTCGGGGCAGCCCCAGCATTTT
d_call: TRBD2; clone_size: NA; v_call: TRBV2; j_call: TRBJ2-1; cdr3_aa: CASKAGSSYNEQFF; cdr3_nt: TGTGCCAGCAAAGCGGGGAGCTCCTACAATGAGCAGTTCTTC
d_call: TRBD1; clone_size: once; v_call: TRBV27; j_call: TRBJ1-4; cdr3_aa: CASSIGTGFGKLFF; cdr3_nt: TGTGCCAGCAGTATCGGGACAGGGTTTGGAAAACTGTTTTTT
d_call: TRBD2; clone_size: NA; v_call: TRBV15; j_call: TRBJ2-1; cdr3_aa: CATSGGTSGSNEQFF; cdr3_nt: TGTGCCACCAGCGGAGGGACTAGCGGGAGTAATGAGCAGTTCTTC
d_call: NA; clone_size: NA; v_call: TRBV14; j_call: TRBJ2-1; cdr3_aa: CASSQGQGWNNEQFF; cdr3_nt: TGTGCCAGCAGCCAAGGGCAGGGGTGGAACAATGAGCAGTTCTTC
d_call: NA; clone_size: NA; v_call: TRBV7-9; j_call: TRBJ2-7; cdr3_aa: CASSPDSRAYEQYF; cdr3_nt: TGTGCCAGCAGCCCGGACAGCCGAGCCTACGAGCAGTACTTC
d_call: TRBD1; clone_size: NA; v_call: TRBV27; j_call: TRBJ1-2; cdr3_aa: CASSPGGQNYGYTF; cdr3_nt: TGTGCCAGCAGTCCAGGGGGACAGAACTATGGCTACACCTTC
d_call: NA; clone_size: NA; v_call: TRBV7-9; j_call: TRBJ1-1; cdr3_aa: CASSYPLKSGTEAFF; cdr3_nt: TGTGCCAGCAGCTATCCCTTGAAGAGCGGCACTGAAGCTTTCTTT
d_call: TRBD2; clone_size: NA; v_call: TRBV9; j_call: TRBJ2-5; cdr3_aa: CASSSGSVQETQYF; cdr3_nt: TGTGCCAGCAGTAGCGGGAGTGTACAAGAGACCCAGTACTTC
d_call: TRBD1; clone_size: once; v_call: TRBV5-5; j_call: TRBJ1-3; cdr3_aa: CASSLGQGANTIYF; cdr3_nt: TGTGCCAGCAGCTTGGGACAGGGGGCAAACACCATATATTTT
d_call: NA; clone_size: NA; v_call: TRBV9; j_call: TRBJ1-3; cdr3_aa: CASSEAAGNTIYF; cdr3_nt: TGTGCCAGCAGCGAGGCAGCCGGAAACACCATATATTTT
d_call: TRBD1; clone_size: once; v_call: TRBV19; j_call: TRBJ2-1; cdr3_aa: CASTPGQVIYNEQFF; cdr3_nt: TGTGCCAGTACCCCGGGACAGGTCATATACAATGAGCAGTTCTTC
d_call: TRBD1; clone_size: NA; v_call: TRBV23-1; j_call: TRBJ2-1; cdr3_aa: CASSHPGQGADNEQFF; cdr3_nt: TGCGCCAGCAGTCATCCGGGACAGGGGGCCGACAATGAGCAGTTCTTC
d_call: NA; clone_size: NA; v_call: TRBV2; j_call: TRBJ1-5; cdr3_aa: CASSEEDRKPQHF; cdr3_nt: TGTGCCAGCAGTGAAGAGGATCGGAAGCCCCAGCATTTT
d_call: NA; clone_size: NA; v_call: TRBV6-1; j_call: TRBJ2-7; cdr3_aa: CASSETGTIYEQYF; cdr3_nt: TGTGCCAGCAGTGAAACCGGGACAATCTACGAGCAGTACTTC
d_call: NA; clone_size: few; v_call: TRBV5-1; j_call: TRBJ1-6; cdr3_aa: CASSLDTSPLHF; cdr3_nt: TGCGCCAGCAGCTTGGATACATCACCCCTCCACTTT